Below, 18 T cell receptor beta chains from the same sample are listed, as sequenced in a study of shared clonotypes between healthy human individuals. This table comes from immunoSEQ multiplex PCR, and its TCRdb copy is limited to in-frame clones, with some not included. The sample lists around 1.1 million clones; approximately 80% were seen once. The sample was memory CD4+ T cells from PBMCs. Specified subset: CD45RA-negative fraction. These receptors were taken from a man in his late teens or twenties in good health. Some clones in this sample may be carry-over from other donors' samples.

V is TRBV25-1 and J is TRBJ1-4; D not resolved. This CDR3 region has 12 residues. Germline CDR1 reads MGHDK; CDR2 reads SYGVNS. V lost 8 bases and J 8 bases, leaving 12 bases between the germline ends. The CDR3 region has the DNA TGTGCCAGCCGCAGCCAACGGGAAAAACTGTTTTTT. Protein: CASRSQREKLFF.

V and J are TRBV28 and TRBJ2-7; maybe TRBD1 (7 bases). Trimming took 5 bases from V and 1 from J, leaving 33 bases between them. Germline V gene sequence: CDR1 MDHEN, CDR2 SYDVKM. This CDR3 is 21 amino acids long. The CDR3 sequence is CASSDYWGETGDRSESYEQYF. DNA for the CDR3: TGTGCCAGCAGTGATTACTGGGGGGAAACAGGGGACCGGTCGGAGTCCTACGAGCAGTACTTC.

This chain uses TRBV27 with TRBJ1-1, with TRBD1 matching over 7 bases. Germline CDR1 and CDR2: MNHEY and SMNVEV (reference sequence). The CDR3 runs 15 residues. Trimming removed 7 bases from V and 4 bases from J; junction bases left unmatched: 12. CDR3 in amino acids: CASTWGGPGGTEAFF. CDR3 in DNA: TGTGCCAGCACCTGGGGGGGGCCAGGGGGCACTGAAGCTTTCTTT.

This clone was counted only a few times. This chain uses TRBV18 with TRBJ2-1; 8 nucleotides line up with TRBD1. There are 16 residues in the CDR3. Looked up from germline, CDR1 is KGHSH and CDR2 is LQKENI. Losses at the gene ends were 6 bases for V and 2 bases for J; bases not matched to a gene: 9. CDR3 coding DNA: TGTGCCAGCTCCCGACAGGGGATAGAAACCTACAATGAGCAGTTCTTC. It translates to CASSRQGIETYNEQFF.

The genes are TRBV18 and TRBJ2-2, with TRBD2 matching 14 bases. V trimming: 3 bases; J trimming: 7 bases; junction bases outside the gene matches: 10. Germline loops: CDR1 KGHSH, CDR2 LQKENI. The CDR3 consists of 18 residues. CDR3 DNA sequence: TGTGCCAGCTCACCTGCCCAGGGACTAGCGGGAGTTTTCGGGGAGCTGTTTTTT. Translation gives CASSPAQGLAGVFGELFF.

This clone showed up just a few times. The V gene is TRBV28, the J gene TRBJ2-7; tentative D call: TRBD1 (6 bases). The CDR3 has 14 residues. Germline values: CDR1 MDHEN, CDR2 SYDVKM. Trimming pared 8 bases from V and 2 bases from J, leaving 16 bases between. DNA for the CDR3: TGTGCCAGCGGTCAAGGGACACCTACCTACGAGCAGTACTTC. This codes for CASGQGTPTYEQYF.

The rearrangement links TRBV5-1 to TRBJ2-6; 9 nucleotides match TRBD1. Per the germline V gene, CDR1 is SGHRS and CDR2 is YFSETQ. The trim removed 3 bases at V and 2 bases at J, leaving 3 bases unmatched. This CDR3 has 16 amino acids. CDR3 loop: CASSSGDRAGANVLTF. The CDR3 coding sequence is TGCGCCAGCAGCTCGGGGGACAGGGCTGGGGCCAACGTCCTGACTTTC.

The genes are TRBV28 and TRBJ2-1, with D perhaps matching TRBD2 (7 bases). The CDR3 covers 18 residues. Germline V CDR1 and CDR2: MDHEN, SYDVKM. V lost 6 bases and J 0 bases, leaving 21 bases between the germline ends. DNA of the CDR3: TGTGCCAGCAGCCGCTGGGGCGGGGGACACCTCTCCTACAATGAGCAGTTCTTC. This encodes CASSRWGGGHLSYNEQFF.

This chain connects TRBV18 to TRBJ1-4; D is uncertain. CDR1 is KGHSH, CDR2 LQKENI, per germline. CDR3 size: 16 residues. Trimming removed 6 bases from V and 5 bases from J, with 19 bases in between. CDR3 nucleotides: TGTGCCAGCTCGCTCAATGCGGGGATAGTAAATGAAAAACTGTTTTTT. Its protein product is CASSLNAGIVNEKLFF.

The chain employs TRBV28 and TRBJ2-7, with a tentative D call TRBD2 (6 bases). Trimming pared 10 bases from V and 0 bases from J, leaving 22 bases between. Germline V gives CDR1 MDHEN, CDR2 SYDVKM. CDR3 length equals 16 residues. In nucleotides, the CDR3 is TGTGCCATTTCCTTAGGGGCGGGACGACTCTCCTACGAGCAGTACTTC. As protein: CAISLGAGRLSYEQYF.

This clone was seen many times. The J gene is TRBJ2-1, the V gene TRBV4-2, with TRBD2 matching 12 bases. V was pared by 4 bases and J by 7 bases, with 14 bases of the junction left unmatched. CDR1 is LGHNA and CDR2 is YNFKEQ in the germline V gene. This CDR3 has 18 residues. CDR3 residues: CASSLGGSSGRALNEQFF. As DNA, the CDR3 is TGTGCCAGCAGCCTGGGGGGCTCTAGCGGGAGGGCCCTGAATGAGCAGTTCTTC.

The V call is TRBV5-1, the J call TRBJ1-5, with D possibly being TRBD1 (5 bases). CDR3 size: 15 residues. The germline V and J ends were trimmed by 4 bases and 3 bases, with 14 bases remaining between them. CDR1 and CDR2 from the germline V gene are SGHRS and YFSETQ. CDR3 DNA: TGCGCCAGCAGCCCGACAGTAGGGTACAATCAGCCCCAGCATTTT. This encodes CASSPTVGYNQPQHF.

The V and J genes are TRBV19 and TRBJ1-4; D might be TRBD1 (5 bases). Trimming shortened V by 6 bases and J by 13 bases, and 24 bases separated the two germline ends. Germline V gene sequence: CDR1 LNHDA, CDR2 SQIVND (reference sequence). CDR3 length: 15 amino acids. The CDR3 protein is CASRPPGTPGPGLFF. The CDR3 nucleotides are TGTGCCAGTAGGCCCCCCGGGACCCCTGGACCTGGACTGTTTTTT.

The gene calls are TRBV29-1 and TRBJ2-3; D gene uncertain. Per germline, CDR1 SQVTM and CDR2 ANQGSEA. The CDR3 has 10 amino acids. V gave up 6 bases and J gave up 4 bases, with 5 bases separating them. The CDR3 nucleotides read TGCAGCGTGTGGGCAGATACGCAGTATTTT. It is translated as CSVWADTQYF.

The chain links TRBV7-2 to TRBJ2-2; D perhaps matches TRBD1 (7 bases). This CDR3 is 14 amino acids long. Germline-derived CDR1 and CDR2 are SGHTA and FQGNSA. The V and J ends lost 10 bases and 5 bases respectively, with 17 bases between them. Here the CDR3 DNA reads TGTGCCAAAGATGGGGACAGCGGGACCGGGGAGCTGTTTTTT. Translating it yields CAKDGDSGTGELFF.

This clone was seen a few times. This sequence joins TRBV10-3 and TRBJ1-2, with D perhaps matching TRBD1 (6 bases). The V end lost 1 base, the J end lost 6 bases, and 15 bases lay between the germline ends. Germline CDR1 reads ENHRY; CDR2 reads SYGVKD. This CDR3 has 15 amino acids. The CDR3 sequence: CAISEWGARGDGYTF. The CDR3 DNA reads as TGTGCCATCAGTGAGTGGGGGGCACGGGGTGATGGCTACACCTTC.

This chain connects TRBV28 to TRBJ2-7; D is undetermined. The V gene lost 8 bases and the J gene lost 3 bases, with 8 bases spanning the gap. The CDR3 is 11 residues long. Germline CDR1 reads MDHEN; CDR2 reads SYDVKM. The DNA of the CDR3 is TGTGCCAGCGGAATTGGCTACGAGCAGTACTTC. Amino acid sequence: CASGIGYEQYF.

With regard to this clone: Other nucleotide sequences from this sample produce the same CDR3. This chain joins TRBV27 and TRBJ1-6, with TRBD1 matching over 9 bases. The CDR3 runs to 18 residues. Trimming removed 6 bases from V and 5 bases from J; junction bases left unmatched: 14. The germline gives CDR1 MNHEY, CDR2 SMNVEV (reference sequence). The CDR3 sequence is CASRAGTGTITHNSPLHF. CDR3 in DNA: TGTGCCAGCAGGGCCGGGACAGGGACCATCACCCATAATTCACCCCTCCACTTT.